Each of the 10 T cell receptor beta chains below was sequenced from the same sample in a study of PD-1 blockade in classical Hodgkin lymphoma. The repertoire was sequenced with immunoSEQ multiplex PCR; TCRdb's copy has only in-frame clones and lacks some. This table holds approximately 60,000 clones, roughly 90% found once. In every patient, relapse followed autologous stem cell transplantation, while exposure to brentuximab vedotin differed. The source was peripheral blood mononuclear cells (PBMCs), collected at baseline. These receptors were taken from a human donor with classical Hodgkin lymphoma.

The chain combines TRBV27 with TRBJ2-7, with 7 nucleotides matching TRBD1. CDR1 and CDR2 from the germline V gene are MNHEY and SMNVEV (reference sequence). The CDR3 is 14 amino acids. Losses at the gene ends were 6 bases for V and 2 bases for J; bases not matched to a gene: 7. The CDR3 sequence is CASSKYRGPYEQYF. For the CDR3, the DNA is TGTGCCAGCAGCAAATACAGGGGACCCTACGAGCAGTACTTC.

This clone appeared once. CDR3 nucleotides: TGTGCCAGCAGCCCCATTTTTGGGACAGGGGGGCAGGTTGTATGGGATACGCAGTATTTT. Its translation: CASSPIFGTGGQVVWDTQYF. The chain links TRBV28 to TRBJ2-3; 11 nucleotides line up with TRBD1. CDR1 MDHEN and CDR2 SYDVKM come from the germline V gene. The CDR3 has 20 residues. Losses at the gene ends were 6 bases for V and 6 bases for J; bases not matched to a gene: 23. The whole variable domain, remainder taken from reference TRBV28 and TRBJ2-3, is DVKVTQSSRYLVKRTGEKVFLECVQDMDHENMFWYRQDPGLGLRLIYFSYDVKMKEKGDIPEGYSVSREKKERFSLILESASTNQTSMYLCASSPIFGTGGQVVWDTQYFGPGTRLTVL.

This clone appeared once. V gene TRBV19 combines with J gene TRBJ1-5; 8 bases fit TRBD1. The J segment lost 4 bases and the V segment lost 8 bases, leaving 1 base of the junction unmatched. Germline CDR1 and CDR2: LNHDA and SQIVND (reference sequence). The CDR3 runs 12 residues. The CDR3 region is CASGQGNQPQHF. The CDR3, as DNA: TGTGCCAGTGGACAGGGTAATCAGCCCCAGCATTTT.

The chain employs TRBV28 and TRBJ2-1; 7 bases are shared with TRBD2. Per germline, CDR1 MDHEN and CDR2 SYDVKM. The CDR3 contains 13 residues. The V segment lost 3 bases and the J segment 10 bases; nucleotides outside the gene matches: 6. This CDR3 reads CASSFGGRGEQFF. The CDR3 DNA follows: TGTGCCAGCAGTTTCGGCGGGAGAGGCGAGCAGTTCTTC. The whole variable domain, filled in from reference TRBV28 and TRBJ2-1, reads DVKVTQSSRYLVKRTGEKVFLECVQDMDHENMFWYRQDPGLGLRLIYFSYDVKMKEKGDIPEGYSVSREKKERFSLILESASTNQTSMYLCASSFGGRGEQFFGPGTRLTVL.

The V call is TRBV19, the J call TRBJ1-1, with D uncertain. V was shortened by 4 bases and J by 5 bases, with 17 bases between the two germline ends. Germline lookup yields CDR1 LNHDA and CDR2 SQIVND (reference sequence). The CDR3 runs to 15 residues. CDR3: CASSTLDRMGTEAFF. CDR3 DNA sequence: TGTGCCAGTAGTACCCTGGACCGAATGGGGACTGAAGCTTTCTTT.

The CDR3 loop is CAIGEGETQYF. For the CDR3, the DNA is TGTGCCATCGGGGAGGGAGAGACCCAGTACTTC. The rearrangement uses TRBV10-3 and TRBJ2-5, with TRBD2 matching over 7 bases. Per the germline V gene, CDR1 is ENHRY and CDR2 is SYGVKD. After removal of 8 bases from V and 4 bases from J, the junction contained 1 base not matched to a gene. CDR3 length: 11 amino acids.

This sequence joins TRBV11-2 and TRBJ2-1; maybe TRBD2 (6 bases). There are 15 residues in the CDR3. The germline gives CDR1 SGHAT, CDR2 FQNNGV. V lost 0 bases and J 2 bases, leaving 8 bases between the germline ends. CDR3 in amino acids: CASSLDTGAYNEQFF. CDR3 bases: TGTGCCAGCAGCTTAGATACGGGAGCCTACAATGAGCAGTTCTTC. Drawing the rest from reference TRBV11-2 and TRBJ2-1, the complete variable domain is EAGVAQSPRYKIIEKRQSVAFWCNPISGHATLYWYQQILGQGPKLLIQFQNNGVVDDSQLPKDRFSAERLKGVDSTLKIQPAKLEDSAVYLCASSLDTGAYNEQFFGPGTRLTVL.

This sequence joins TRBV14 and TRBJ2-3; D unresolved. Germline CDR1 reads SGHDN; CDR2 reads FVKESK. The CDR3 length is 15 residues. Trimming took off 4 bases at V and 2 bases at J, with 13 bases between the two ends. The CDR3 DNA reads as TGTGCCAGCAGCCTAAGCGTCCGTCACACAGATACGCAGTATTTT. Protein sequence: CASSLSVRHTDTQYF.

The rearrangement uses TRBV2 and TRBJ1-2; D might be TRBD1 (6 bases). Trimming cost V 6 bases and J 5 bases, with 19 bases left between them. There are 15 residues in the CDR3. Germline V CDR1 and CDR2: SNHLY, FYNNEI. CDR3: CASRGAGWGVYGYTF. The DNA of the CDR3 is TGTGCCAGCAGGGGGGCAGGTTGGGGCGTTTATGGCTACACCTTC.

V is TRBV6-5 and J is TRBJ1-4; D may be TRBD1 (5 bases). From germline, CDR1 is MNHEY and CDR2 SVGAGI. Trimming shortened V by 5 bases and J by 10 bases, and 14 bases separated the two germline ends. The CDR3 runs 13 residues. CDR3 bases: TGTGCCAGCAGTGGGGACCAGAGGGGAAAACTGTTTTTT. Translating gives CASSGDQRGKLFF.